Shown below are 29 T cell receptor beta chains from a single sample sequenced in a study of identical twins. Each CDR3 protein is one row after TCRdb ran MiXCR on the 5' RACE reads. The data show 210,000 or so distinct CDR3 sequences, approximately 15% seen once. The sample was also linked to a second study, of T cells expressing NK-cell markers.

Sequenced material: CD8+ T cells sorted from blood. Receptor source: a woman younger than 30 in good health.

The chain uses TRBV4-3 and TRBJ2-3; D uncertain. This CDR3 is 14 amino acids long. V was clipped by 5 bases and J by 3 bases, with 12 bases between them. Germline loops: CDR1 LGHNA, CDR2 YSLEER. CDR3 sequence: CASSFYLGTDTQYF. The CDR3, as DNA: TGCGCCAGCAGCTTCTACCTGGGAACAGATACGCAGTATTTT.

This clonotype appeared a few times. The rearrangement links TRBV14 to TRBJ1-1; no firm D call. The CDR3 has 13 residues. Germline CDR1 is SGHDN and CDR2 is FVKESK. With 4 bases removed from V and 4 bases from J, the gap between germline ends came to 10 bases. The CDR3 spells CASSLVGGTEAFF. The DNA for the CDR3 is TGTGCCAGCAGCCTAGTGGGAGGCACTGAAGCTTTCTTT.

This chain joins TRBV5-1 and TRBJ2-1; 10 nucleotides agree with TRBD1. The CDR3 length is 17 residues. The junction had 8 bases not matched to a gene; V was cut back by 3 bases and J by 2 bases. The V gene's germline CDR1 is SGHRS and CDR2 YFSETQ. DNA of the CDR3: TGCGCCAGCAGCTCGTACGAGACAGGGGGCGCCTACAATGAGCAGTTCTTC. Translated, it gives CASSSYETGGAYNEQFF.

This clonotype appeared a few times. This rearrangement joins TRBV7-8 to TRBJ2-3; 7 bases fit TRBD2. The CDR3 consists of 15 residues. V was pared by 11 bases and J by 1 base, with 12 bases of the junction left unmatched. Germline CDR1 SGHVS, CDR2 FQNEAQ. The CDR3 here is CACRSERDRTDTQYF. The CDR3 bases are TGTGCCTGCCGATCTGAGCGGGATCGCACAGATACGCAGTATTTT.

This sequence joins TRBV5-7 and TRBJ2-7, with D hard to call. TRBV5-7 is an open reading frame whose function is uncertain. Trimming stripped 5 bases from V and 5 bases from J, with 11 bases between. The CDR3 contains 12 residues. The CDR3 protein is CASSPPVDEQYF. The CDR3 DNA sequence: TGTGCCAGCAGTCCGCCCGTGGACGAGCAGTACTTC.

This clonotype was found a few times. The chain couples TRBV2 to TRBJ1-2; tentative D call: TRBD1 (5 bases). Looked up from germline, CDR1 is SNHLY and CDR2 is FYNNEI. Between the trimmed V and J ends, which lost 10 bases and 4 bases, there was a span of 16 bases. CDR3 size: 13 residues. The CDR3 loop is CATLKGAVYGYTF. In DNA, the CDR3 is TGTGCCACTCTCAAAGGGGCTGTCTATGGCTACACCTTC.

This clonotype was seen only a few times. The chain links TRBV11-1 to TRBJ2-2; a possible D gene is TRBD2 (6 bases). In germline, CDR1 is SGHAT, CDR2 FQDESV (reference sequence). This CDR3 contains 18 residues. The V end lost 6 bases, the J end lost 1 base, and 21 bases lay between the germline ends. CDR3 sequence reads: CASRSRRGGFLNTGELFF. For the CDR3, the DNA is TGTGCCAGCAGGTCTCGGCGGGGCGGATTTTTGAACACCGGGGAGCTGTTTTTT.

This chain connects TRBV20-1 to TRBJ2-7; 8 nucleotides line up with TRBD1. J lost 3 bases, V lost 3 bases, and 4 bases had no gene match. Per the germline V gene, CDR1 is DFQATT and CDR2 is SNEGSKA (reference sequence). The CDR3 consists of 13 residues. The CDR3, as DNA: TGCAGTGCTAGGGACAGGGAGTACTACGAGCAGTACTTC. Protein product: CSARDREYYEQYF.

The chain links TRBV27 to TRBJ2-5, with TRBD2 identical over 10 bases. CDR1 MNHEY and CDR2 SMNVEV come from the germline V gene (reference sequence). Trimming took 5 bases from V and 4 from J; bases not matched to a gene: 7. This CDR3 has 15 residues. This CDR3 reads CASSGAGGPLETQYF. In DNA form, the CDR3 reads TGTGCCAGCAGTGGAGCGGGGGGGCCATTAGAGACCCAGTACTTC.

This clonotype has just a few counts. V is TRBV18 and J is TRBJ2-7; D is ambiguous. Trimming took off 0 bases at V and 2 bases at J, with 5 bases between the two ends. The CDR3 spans 13 residues. Germline V gene lookup returns CDR1 KGHSH and CDR2 LQKENI. The CDR3 reads CASSPPTAYEQYF. Here the CDR3 DNA reads TGTGCCAGCTCACCACCGACTGCCTACGAGCAGTACTTC. The whole variable domain, filled in from reference TRBV18 and TRBJ2-7, reads NAGVMQNPRHLVRRRGQEARLRCSPMKGHSHVYWYRQLPEEGLKFMVYLQKENIIDESGMPKERFSAEFPKEGPSILRIQQVVRGDSAAYFCASSPPTAYEQYFGPGTRLTVT.

There are many counts of this clonotype. V is TRBV7-6 and J is TRBJ1-2; D not certain. This CDR3 has 15 residues. CDR1 and CDR2 from the germline V gene are SGHVS and FNYEAQ. Trimming took off 5 bases at V and 1 base at J, with 14 bases between the two ends. The CDR3 DNA sequence: TGTGCCAGCAGCCCCTTGTCCGCTTATAACTATGGCTACACCTTC. It codes for CASSPLSAYNYGYTF.

This clonotype was recorded a few times. The rearrangement uses TRBV20-1 and TRBJ2-1, with D possibly being TRBD2 (6 bases). The V gene's germline CDR1 is DFQATT and CDR2 SNEGSKA (reference sequence). This CDR3 is built from 16 residues. Trimming stripped 0 bases from V and 0 bases from J, with 12 bases between. The CDR3 reads CSARDLDGGSYNEQFF. The CDR3 bases are TGCAGTGCTAGAGATCTGGACGGGGGCTCCTACAATGAGCAGTTCTTC.

This clonotype was counted a few times. This chain uses TRBV2 with TRBJ2-5; D could derive from TRBD1 or TRBD2 (6 bases each). The length of the CDR3 is 12 residues. V lost 8 bases and J lost 5, with 12 bases in between. Germline V gives CDR1 SNHLY, CDR2 FYNNEI. CDR3 DNA: TGTGCCAGCCCAGGGGCGGGGGAGACCCAGTACTTC. Amino acid sequence: CASPGAGETQYF.

This clonotype was seen only a few times. The CDR3 bases are TGTGCCAGCTCTGAGGAAGGGATCAGCACAGATACGCAGTATTTT. Its protein is CASSEEGISTDTQYF. The chain joins TRBV9 to TRBJ2-3; D gene unclear. CDR1 and CDR2 (germline): SGDLS, YYNGEE. This CDR3 spans 15 amino acids. V was trimmed by 7 bases and J by 0 bases, leaving 15 bases between them.

V gene TRBV5-1 combines with J gene TRBJ1-1; no clear D. Trimming shortened V by 6 bases and J by 1 base, and 13 bases separated the two germline ends. This CDR3 contains 14 residues. The germline gives CDR1 SGHRS, CDR2 YFSETQ. The DNA of the CDR3 is TGCGCCAGCAAAGACCGGACTGGGAACACTGAAGCTTTCTTT. It is translated as CASKDRTGNTEAFF.

This clonotype appeared many times. One end of the junction varies from germline; a read error may be responsible. The rearrangement joins TRBV7-9 to TRBJ2-2; D perhaps matches TRBD2 (5 bases). The CDR3 is 12 amino acids. The germline gives CDR1 SEHNR, CDR2 FQNEAQ (reference sequence). DNA for the CDR3: TGTGCCAGCAGTTTAGCGCTCGGGGAGCTGTTTTTT. Amino acid sequence: CASSLALGELFF.

This chain joins TRBV10-3 and TRBJ2-7; D not resolved. The CDR3 length is 12 residues. V lost 11 bases to trimming and J lost 0 bases, with 11 bases between them. In germline, CDR1 is ENHRY, CDR2 SYGVKD. The CDR3: CASIDDSYEQYF. In nucleotides, the CDR3 is TGTGCCTCCATAGACGACTCCTACGAGCAGTACTTC.

This rearrangement joins TRBV7-6 to TRBJ2-5, with D tentatively TRBD1 (6 bases). Trimming left V 5 bases short and J 1 base short, with 14 bases between. Germline V gene sequence: CDR1 SGHVS, CDR2 FNYEAQ. CDR3 length: 15 amino acids. CDR3 nucleotide sequence: TGTGCCAGCAGCCAATTCAGGGGACCCCAAGAGACCCAGTACTTC. Translated, it gives CASSQFRGPQETQYF.

The J gene is TRBJ1-1, the V gene TRBV7-9; D remains ambiguous. This CDR3 spans 13 amino acids. Looked up from germline, CDR1 is SEHNR and CDR2 is FQNEAQ (reference sequence). V was trimmed by 5 bases and J by 6 bases, leaving 13 bases between them. For the CDR3, the DNA is TGTGCCAGCAGCCCCTTCGGTCAGCCTGAAGCTTTCTTT. Its translation: CASSPFGQPEAFF. Variable domain in full (rest from reference TRBV7-9 and TRBJ1-1): DTGVSQNPRHKITKRGQNVTFRCDPISEHNRLYWYRQTLGQGPEFLTYFQNEAQLEKSRLLSDRFSAERPKGSFSTLEIQRTEQGDSAMYLCASSPFGQPEAFFGQGTRLTVV.

V is TRBV4-3 and J is TRBJ2-3; D unresolved. Germline V gives CDR1 LGHNA, CDR2 YSLEER. This CDR3 spans 16 amino acids. Between the trimmed V and J ends, which lost 0 bases and 0 bases, there was a span of 10 bases. The CDR3 is CASSQEASTSTDTQYF. As DNA, the CDR3 is TGCGCCAGCAGCCAAGAGGCCAGCACTAGCACAGATACGCAGTATTTT.

This clonotype showed up just a few times. The chain links TRBV15 to TRBJ2-7; TRBD1 aligns across 10 bases. Germline assignment: CDR1 LNHNV and CDR2 YYDKDF (reference sequence). The CDR3 is 16 amino acids. The J segment lost 0 bases and the V segment lost 3 bases, leaving 5 bases of the junction unmatched. The CDR3 here is CATSRADRGGSYEQYF. In DNA form, the CDR3 reads TGTGCCACCAGCAGGGCGGACAGGGGGGGCTCCTACGAGCAGTACTTC.

This clonotype was found a few times. The V call is TRBV7-9, the J call TRBJ2-1, with D unclear. CDR3 length equals 11 residues. The V end was cut by 6 bases, the J end by 9 bases, with 9 bases between. The germline V gene has CDR1 SEHNR and CDR2 FQNEAQ (reference sequence). CDR3: CASRGGPEQFF. For the CDR3, the DNA is TGTGCCAGCAGGGGCGGACCTGAGCAGTTCTTC.

There are many counts of this clonotype. The chain is built from TRBV5-1 and TRBJ2-1; 7 nucleotides line up with TRBD2. After removal of 3 bases from V and 10 bases from J, the junction contained 4 bases not matched to a gene. The CDR3 is 12 amino acids. The germline CDR1 and CDR2 sequences are SGHRS and YFSETQ. The CDR3 spells CASSSSGPEQFF. The CDR3 bases are TGCGCCAGCAGCTCTAGCGGTCCAGAGCAGTTCTTC.

This clonotype was detected only a few times. The chain uses TRBV3-1 and TRBJ2-2; tentatively, D is TRBD2 (5 bases). The CDR3 is 16 amino acids. V gave up 0 bases and J gave up 2 bases, with 10 bases separating them. Germline CDR1 LGHDT, CDR2 YNNKEL (reference sequence). The CDR3 nucleotides read TGTGCCAGCAGCCAAGAGGCCGACTACAACACCGGGGAGCTGTTTTTT. Translating gives CASSQEADYNTGELFF.

This clonotype showed up just a few times. Compared with germline, one end of the junction differs, possibly owing to a read error. The chain couples TRBV20-1 to TRBJ2-7, with D perhaps TRBD1 (6 bases). CDR1 is DFQATT, CDR2 SNEGSKA, per germline (reference sequence). The CDR3 has 14 residues. The CDR3 is CSAGDRTRYYEQYF. DNA of the CDR3: TGCAGTGCTGGAGACAGGACCCGATACTACGAGCAGTACTTC.

The sample holds many counts of this clonotype. The chain is built from TRBV18 and TRBJ2-7, with D possibly being TRBD2 (5 bases). The CDR3 is 13 amino acids. Per germline, CDR1 KGHSH and CDR2 LQKENI. Trimming took 0 bases from V and 3 from J, leaving 6 bases between them. CDR3 nucleotide sequence: TGTGCCAGCTCACCACCCACTAGCTACGAGCAGTACTTC. This codes for CASSPPTSYEQYF.

V gene TRBV12-3 or TRBV12-4 combines with J gene TRBJ2-7, with D maybe TRBD1 (5 bases). Trimming removed 6 bases at V and 5 bases at J, with 17 bases between. The CDR3 has 14 residues. The CDR3 region has the DNA TGTGCCAGCAGGCCATCAGGGTCTCCCCACGAGCAGTACTTC. Translated: CASRPSGSPHEQYF.

This clonotype was observed a few times. V usage is TRBV6-1 and J usage is TRBJ2-7, with 7 positions matching TRBD1. After removal of 6 bases from V and 6 bases from J, the junction contained 8 bases not matched to a gene. This CDR3 has 13 residues. CDR1 is MNHNS, CDR2 SASEGT, per germline. The CDR3 reads CASSPTYRGEQYF. The DNA for the CDR3 is TGTGCCAGCAGCCCCACTTACAGGGGCGAGCAGTACTTC.

This clonotype was seen a handful of times. The rearrangement links TRBV15 to TRBJ2-1, with 10 bases matching TRBD2. J was trimmed by 10 bases and V by 2 bases; bases with no gene match: 5. Germline V gene data show CDR1 as LNHNV and CDR2 as YYDKDF (reference sequence). The CDR3 is 14 amino acids. The CDR3: CATSRRSGRAEQFF. The CDR3, as DNA: TGTGCCACCAGCAGAAGAAGCGGGAGGGCCGAGCAGTTCTTC.